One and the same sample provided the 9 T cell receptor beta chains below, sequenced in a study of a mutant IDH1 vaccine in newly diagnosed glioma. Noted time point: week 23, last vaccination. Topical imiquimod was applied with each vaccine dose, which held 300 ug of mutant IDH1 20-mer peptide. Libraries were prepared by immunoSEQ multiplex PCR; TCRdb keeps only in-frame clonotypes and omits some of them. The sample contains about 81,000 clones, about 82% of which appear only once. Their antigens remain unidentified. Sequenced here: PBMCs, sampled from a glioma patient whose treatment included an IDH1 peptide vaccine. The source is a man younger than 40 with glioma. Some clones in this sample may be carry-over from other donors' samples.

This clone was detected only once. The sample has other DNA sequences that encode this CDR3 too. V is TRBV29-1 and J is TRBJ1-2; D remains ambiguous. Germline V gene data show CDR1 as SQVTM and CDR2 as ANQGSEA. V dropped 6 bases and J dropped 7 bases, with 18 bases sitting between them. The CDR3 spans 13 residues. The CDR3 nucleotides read TGCAGCGTCGGACGGCTGCAGGAGGGTGGCTACACCTTC. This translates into CSVGRLQEGGYTF.

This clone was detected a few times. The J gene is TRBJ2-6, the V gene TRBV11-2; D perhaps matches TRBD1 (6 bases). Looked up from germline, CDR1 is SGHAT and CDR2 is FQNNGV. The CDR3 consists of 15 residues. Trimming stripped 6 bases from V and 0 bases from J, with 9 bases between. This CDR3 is CASRQGFSGANVLTF. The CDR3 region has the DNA TGTGCCAGCAGGCAGGGGTTCTCTGGGGCCAACGTCCTGACTTTC.

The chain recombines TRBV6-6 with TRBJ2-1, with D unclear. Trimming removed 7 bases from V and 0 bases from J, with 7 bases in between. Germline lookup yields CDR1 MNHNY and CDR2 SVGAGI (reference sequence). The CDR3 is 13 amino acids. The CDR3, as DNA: TGTGCCAGCAATGGAGACTCCTACAATGAGCAGTTCTTC. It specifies CASNGDSYNEQFF.

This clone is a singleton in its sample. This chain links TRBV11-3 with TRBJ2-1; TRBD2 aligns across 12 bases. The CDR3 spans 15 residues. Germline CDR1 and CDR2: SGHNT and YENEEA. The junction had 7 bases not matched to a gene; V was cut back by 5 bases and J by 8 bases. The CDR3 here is CASSPLAGGLDEQFF. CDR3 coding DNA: TGTGCCAGCAGCCCCCTAGCGGGAGGGTTGGATGAGCAGTTCTTC.

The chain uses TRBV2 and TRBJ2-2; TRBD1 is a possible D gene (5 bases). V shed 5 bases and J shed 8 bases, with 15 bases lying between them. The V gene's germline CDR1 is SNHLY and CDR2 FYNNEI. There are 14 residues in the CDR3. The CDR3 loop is CASSPLRRAGELFF. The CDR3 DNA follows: TGTGCCAGCAGTCCCCTCCGCAGGGCTGGGGAGCTGTTTTTT.

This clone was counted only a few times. This chain's CDR3 is CASSPLGQVGTEAFF. The CDR3 region has the DNA TGTGCCAGCAGCCCCCTTGGACAGGTCGGCACTGAAGCTTTCTTT. The rearrangement links TRBV14 to TRBJ1-1, with TRBD1 matching 7 bases. The CDR3 loop spans 15 amino acids. Per the germline V gene, CDR1 is SGHDN and CDR2 is FVKESK. With V trimmed by 4 bases and J by 4 bases, 9 bases remained unmatched.

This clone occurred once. The chain's CDR3 is CAWSLNRDRGPSDNTEAFF. For the CDR3, the DNA is TGTGCCTGGAGTCTGAACCGGGACAGGGGGCCCTCAGACAACACTGAAGCTTTCTTT. V gene TRBV30 combines with J gene TRBJ1-1; 12 bases map to TRBD1. V was clipped by 2 bases and J by 2 bases; unmatched bases: 15. Germline V lookup: CDR1 GTSNPN, CDR2 SVGIG (reference sequence). The CDR3 spans 19 residues.

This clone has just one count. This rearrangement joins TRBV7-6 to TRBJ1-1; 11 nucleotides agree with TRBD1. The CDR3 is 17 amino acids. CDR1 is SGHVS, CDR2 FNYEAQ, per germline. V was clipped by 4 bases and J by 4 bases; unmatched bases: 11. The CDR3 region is CASSSTTDRGPRTEAFF. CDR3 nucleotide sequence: TGTGCCAGCAGCTCGACCACGGACAGGGGGCCTCGCACTGAAGCTTTCTTT.

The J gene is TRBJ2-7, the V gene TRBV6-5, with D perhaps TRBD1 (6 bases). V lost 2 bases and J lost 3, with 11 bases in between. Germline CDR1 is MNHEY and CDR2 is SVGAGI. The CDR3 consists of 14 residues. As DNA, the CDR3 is TGTGCCAGCAGTTACACAGGGATGGACTACGAGCAGTACTTC. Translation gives CASSYTGMDYEQYF.